Listed below are T cell receptor beta chains from one sample, sequenced in a study of blood T cell repertoires in COVID-19. Generated by immunoSEQ multiplex PCR, the TCRdb table keeps only in-frame clones and is missing some. The sample lists about 58,000 clones; around 91% were seen once. The sample taken for sequencing was peripheral blood. The receptors derive from a man aged 55 to 69 with active COVID-19. Each CDR3 is given with its conserved first and last residue. D genes are given only for firm matches. Clone size is given for some rows only: seen once, a few or many times, or a class if the clone is expanded.

abundance: NA; v_gene: TRBV4-1; j_gene: TRBJ2-7; d_gene: NA; CDR3aa: CASSQDRVSFSYEQYF
abundance: few; v_gene: TRBV7-2; j_gene: TRBJ2-1; d_gene: TRBD2; CDR3aa: CASSLRVMRELSNEQFF
abundance: NA; v_gene: TRBV19; j_gene: TRBJ2-1; d_gene: TRBD2; CDR3aa: CASMGLAGPHEQFF
abundance: NA; v_gene: TRBV28; j_gene: TRBJ2-7; d_gene: NA; CDR3aa: CASTEGLLGYEQYF
abundance: NA; v_gene: TRBV7-3; j_gene: TRBJ1-6; d_gene: NA; CDR3aa: CASSRLSRDNSPLHF
abundance: NA; v_gene: TRBV18; j_gene: TRBJ2-7; d_gene: TRBD1; CDR3aa: CASSRDRTYEQYF
abundance: NA; v_gene: TRBV5-1; j_gene: TRBJ2-6; d_gene: NA; CDR3aa: CASRALPDSGANVLTF
abundance: few; v_gene: TRBV6-1; j_gene: TRBJ1-1; d_gene: NA; CDR3aa: CASSEQGMFTEAFF
abundance: NA; v_gene: TRBV24-1; j_gene: TRBJ1-5; d_gene: NA; CDR3aa: CATSGLAGQPQHF
abundance: NA; v_gene: TRBV9; j_gene: TRBJ1-3; d_gene: TRBD1; CDR3aa: CASSAGTGFGNTIYF
abundance: NA; v_gene: TRBV29-1; j_gene: TRBJ1-1; d_gene: TRBD1; CDR3aa: CSVGGQGAFF
abundance: NA; v_gene: TRBV10-1; j_gene: TRBJ2-3; d_gene: NA; CDR3aa: CASSEAKTGTDTQYF
abundance: NA; v_gene: TRBV6-2/TRBV6-3; j_gene: TRBJ2-7; d_gene: NA; CDR3aa: CASSYSDMKREQYF
abundance: NA; v_gene: TRBV9; j_gene: TRBJ2-5; d_gene: NA; CDR3aa: CASSVEGWTVQETQYF
abundance: NA; v_gene: TRBV7-3; j_gene: TRBJ2-5; d_gene: TRBD1; CDR3aa: CASSLTWDRVETQYF
abundance: NA; v_gene: TRBV5-8; j_gene: TRBJ2-2; d_gene: NA; CDR3aa: CASSFTGTGELFF
abundance: NA; v_gene: TRBV28; j_gene: TRBJ2-2; d_gene: NA; CDR3aa: CASTKQLNTGELFF
abundance: NA; v_gene: TRBV7-2; j_gene: TRBJ2-2; d_gene: NA; CDR3aa: CASSLERSGLFF
abundance: NA; v_gene: TRBV30; j_gene: TRBJ1-3; d_gene: NA; CDR3aa: CAWSVLEGNTIYF
abundance: NA; v_gene: TRBV2; j_gene: TRBJ2-7; d_gene: TRBD1; CDR3aa: CASRETGQAYEQYF
abundance: once; v_gene: TRBV7-7; j_gene: TRBJ2-5; d_gene: TRBD1; CDR3aa: CASSTDREETQYF
abundance: NA; v_gene: TRBV6-1; j_gene: TRBJ2-5; d_gene: NA; CDR3aa: CASSELASETQYF
abundance: NA; v_gene: TRBV5-1; j_gene: TRBJ2-7; d_gene: TRBD2; CDR3aa: CASSLGLAGAQSSYEQYF
abundance: NA; v_gene: TRBV5-5; j_gene: TRBJ1-4; d_gene: NA; CDR3aa: CASSPIGGTNEKLFF
abundance: NA; v_gene: TRBV11-3; j_gene: TRBJ2-1; d_gene: TRBD2; CDR3aa: CASSPRTSGTYNEQFF
abundance: NA; v_gene: TRBV3-1/TRBV3-2; j_gene: TRBJ1-1; d_gene: NA; CDR3aa: CASSPGLSEAFF
abundance: NA; v_gene: TRBV6-1; j_gene: TRBJ1-2; d_gene: TRBD1; CDR3aa: CASTYGTGKVGGYTF
abundance: NA; v_gene: TRBV19; j_gene: TRBJ2-7; d_gene: TRBD2; CDR3aa: CASSTLAGGYEQYF
abundance: NA; v_gene: TRBV7-9; j_gene: TRBJ2-7; d_gene: NA; CDR3aa: CASTPGGYEQYF
abundance: NA; v_gene: TRBV6-6; j_gene: TRBJ2-7; d_gene: TRBD2; CDR3aa: CASTPLAGVYEQYF
abundance: NA; v_gene: TRBV25-1; j_gene: TRBJ2-2; d_gene: NA; CDR3aa: CASRDSSFLFF
abundance: few; v_gene: TRBV5-5; j_gene: TRBJ2-7; d_gene: NA; CDR3aa: CASSFEPSTSEQYF
abundance: NA; v_gene: TRBV24-1; j_gene: TRBJ2-7; d_gene: NA; CDR3aa: CATSPGRPDEQYF
abundance: once; v_gene: TRBV6-6; j_gene: TRBJ2-2; d_gene: NA; CDR3aa: CASSSGSGTGELFF
abundance: NA; v_gene: TRBV4-3; j_gene: TRBJ2-4; d_gene: NA; CDR3aa: CASSQENFGLAKNIQYF
abundance: few; v_gene: TRBV2; j_gene: TRBJ1-5; d_gene: TRBD1; CDR3aa: CASASPPGTGNNQPQHF